The present entry profiles one T cell receptor (beta chain) with its context. Clones were sequenced by immunoSEQ multiplex PCR, and TCRdb holds only the in-frame ones, with some missing. Of 80,000 to 100,000 clones listed, about four fifths are singletons. The record originates from a study of blood T cell repertoires in COVID-19. J was trimmed by 5 bases and V by 2 bases; bases with no gene match: 10. Germline V CDR1 and CDR2: SGHVS, FQNEAQ. The CDR3 has 18 amino acids. The chain joins TRBV7-8 to TRBJ2-2, with 11 bases aligning to TRBD2. The material sequenced was peripheral blood. The source is a human donor in a cohort sampled during active COVID-19. The CDR3 region has the DNA TGTGCCAGCAGCTTACCTCGAAGACTAGCGGGGCGAACCGGGGAGCTGTTTTTT. Translation: CASSLPRRLAGRTGELFF.